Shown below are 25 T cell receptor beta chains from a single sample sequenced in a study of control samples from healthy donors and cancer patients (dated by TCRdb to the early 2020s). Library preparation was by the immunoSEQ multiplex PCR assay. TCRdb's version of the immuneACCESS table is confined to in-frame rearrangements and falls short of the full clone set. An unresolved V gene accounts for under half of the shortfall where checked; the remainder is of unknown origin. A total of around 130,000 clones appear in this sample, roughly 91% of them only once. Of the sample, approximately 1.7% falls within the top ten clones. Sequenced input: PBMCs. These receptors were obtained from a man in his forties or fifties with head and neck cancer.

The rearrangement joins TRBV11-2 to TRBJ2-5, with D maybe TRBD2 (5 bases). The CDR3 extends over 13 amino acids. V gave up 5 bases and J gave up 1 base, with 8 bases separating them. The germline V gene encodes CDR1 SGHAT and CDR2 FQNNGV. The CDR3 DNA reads TGTGCCAGCAGCCCGGACTTCCAAGAGACCCAGTACTTC. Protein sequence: CASSPDFQETQYF.

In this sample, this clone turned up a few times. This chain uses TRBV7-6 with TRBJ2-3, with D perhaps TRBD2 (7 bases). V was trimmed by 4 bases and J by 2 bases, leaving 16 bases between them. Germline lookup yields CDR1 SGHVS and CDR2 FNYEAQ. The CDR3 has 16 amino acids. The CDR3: CASSSSARGATDTQYF. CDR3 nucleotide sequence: TGTGCCAGCAGCTCGAGCGCCCGGGGGGCCACAGATACGCAGTATTTT.

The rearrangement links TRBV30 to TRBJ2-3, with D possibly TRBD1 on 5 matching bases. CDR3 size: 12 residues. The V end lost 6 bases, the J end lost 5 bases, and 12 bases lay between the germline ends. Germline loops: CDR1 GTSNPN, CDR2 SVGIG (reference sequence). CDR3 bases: TGTGCCTGCCGTCTGGGGCGAGATACGCAGTATTTT. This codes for CACRLGRDTQYF.

CDR3 region: CAIIFWKRGADQPQHF. In DNA form, the CDR3 reads TGTGCCATCATCTTCTGGAAGAGGGGGGCCGATCAGCCCCAGCATTTT. This sequence joins TRBV25-1 and TRBJ1-5; D possibly corresponds to TRBD1 (6 bases). The CDR3 runs 16 residues. Trimming left V 10 bases short and J 5 bases short, with 24 bases between. Germline CDR1 reads MGHDK; CDR2 reads SYGVNS. Together with reference TRBV25-1 and TRBJ1-5, the CDR3 gives the full variable domain: EADIYQTPRYLVIGTGKKITLECSQTMGHDKMYWYQQDPGMELHLIHYSYGVNSTEKGDLSSESTVSRIRTEHFPLTLESARPSHTSQYLCAIIFWKRGADQPQHFGDGTRLSIL.

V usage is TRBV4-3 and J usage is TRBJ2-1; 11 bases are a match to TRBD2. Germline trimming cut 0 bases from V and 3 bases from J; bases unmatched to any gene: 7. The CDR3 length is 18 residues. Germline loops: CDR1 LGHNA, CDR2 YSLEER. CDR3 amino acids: CASSQDHPGLAGYNEQFF. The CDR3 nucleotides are TGCGCCAGCAGCCAAGATCACCCCGGACTAGCGGGCTACAATGAGCAGTTCTTC.

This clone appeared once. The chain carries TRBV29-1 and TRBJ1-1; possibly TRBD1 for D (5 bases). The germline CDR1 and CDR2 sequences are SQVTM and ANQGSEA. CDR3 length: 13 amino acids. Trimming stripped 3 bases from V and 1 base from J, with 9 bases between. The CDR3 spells CSVDLGQNTEAFF. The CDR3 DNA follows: TGCAGCGTTGATTTGGGGCAGAACACTGAAGCTTTCTTT.

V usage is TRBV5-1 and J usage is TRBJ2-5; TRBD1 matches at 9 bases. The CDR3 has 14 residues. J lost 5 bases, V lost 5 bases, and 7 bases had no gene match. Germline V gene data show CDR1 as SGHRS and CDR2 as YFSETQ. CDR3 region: CASRDGTGRETQYF. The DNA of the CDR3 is TGCGCCAGCAGGGACGGGACAGGGAGGGAGACCCAGTACTTC.

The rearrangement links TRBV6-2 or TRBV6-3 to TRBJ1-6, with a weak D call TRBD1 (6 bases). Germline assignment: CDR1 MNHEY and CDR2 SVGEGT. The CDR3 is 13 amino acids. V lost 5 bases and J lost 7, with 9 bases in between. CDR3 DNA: TGTGCCAGCAGTAGACAGGAAAATTCACCCCTCCACTTT. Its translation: CASSRQENSPLHF.

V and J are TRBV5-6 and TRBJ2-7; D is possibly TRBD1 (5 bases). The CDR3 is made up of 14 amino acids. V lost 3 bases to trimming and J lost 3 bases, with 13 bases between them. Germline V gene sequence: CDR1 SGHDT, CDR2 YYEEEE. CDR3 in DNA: TGTGCCAGCAGCTCAGGGTCCCCTCACTACGAGCAGTACTTC. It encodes CASSSGSPHYEQYF.

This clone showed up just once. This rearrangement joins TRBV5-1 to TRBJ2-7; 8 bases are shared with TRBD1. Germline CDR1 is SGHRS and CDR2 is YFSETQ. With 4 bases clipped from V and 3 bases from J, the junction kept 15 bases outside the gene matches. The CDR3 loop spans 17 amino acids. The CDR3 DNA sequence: TGCGCCAGCAGCCCACGAGCCTACAGGGGGGATTACTACGAGCAGTACTTC. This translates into CASSPRAYRGDYYEQYF. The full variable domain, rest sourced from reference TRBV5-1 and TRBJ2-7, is KAGVTQTPRYLIKTRGQQVTLSCSPISGHRSVSWYQQTPGQGLQFLFEYFSETQRNKGNFPGRFSGRQFSNSRSEMNVSTLELGDSALYLCASSPRAYRGDYYEQYFGPGTRLTVT.

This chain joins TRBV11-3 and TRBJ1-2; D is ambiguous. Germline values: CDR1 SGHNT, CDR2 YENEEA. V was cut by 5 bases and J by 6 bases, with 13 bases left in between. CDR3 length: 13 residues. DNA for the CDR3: TGTGCCAGCAGCCAGAGGGCAGGCCATGGCTACACCTTC. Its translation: CASSQRAGHGYTF.

The CDR3 DNA follows: TGTGCCAGCAGCTTAGCCGGGACAGTTGGAAACACCATATATTTT. Translating gives CASSLAGTVGNTIYF. V and J are TRBV13 and TRBJ1-3; 7 bases fit TRBD1. Germline V gene lookup returns CDR1 PRHDT and CDR2 FYEKMQ (reference sequence). Losses at the gene ends were 1 base for V and 3 bases for J; bases not matched to a gene: 3. The CDR3 extends over 15 amino acids.

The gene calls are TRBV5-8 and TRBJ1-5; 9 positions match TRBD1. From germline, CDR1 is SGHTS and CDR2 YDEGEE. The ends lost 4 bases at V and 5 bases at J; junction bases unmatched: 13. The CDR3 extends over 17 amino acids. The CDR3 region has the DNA TGTGCCAGCAGCAGGTTTACCGGGACAGGGACCCATCAGCCCCAGCATTTT. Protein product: CASSRFTGTGTHQPQHF.

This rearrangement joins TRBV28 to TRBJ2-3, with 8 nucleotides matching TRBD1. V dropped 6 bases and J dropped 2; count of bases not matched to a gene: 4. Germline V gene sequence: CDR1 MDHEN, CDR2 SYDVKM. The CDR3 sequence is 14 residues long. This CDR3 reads CASSPRGLTDTQYF. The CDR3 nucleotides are TGTGCCAGCAGCCCCAGGGGGCTCACAGATACGCAGTATTTT. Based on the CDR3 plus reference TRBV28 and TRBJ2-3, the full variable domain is DVKVTQSSRYLVKRTGEKVFLECVQDMDHENMFWYRQDPGLGLRLIYFSYDVKMKEKGDIPEGYSVSREKKERFSLILESASTNQTSMYLCASSPRGLTDTQYFGPGTRLTVL.

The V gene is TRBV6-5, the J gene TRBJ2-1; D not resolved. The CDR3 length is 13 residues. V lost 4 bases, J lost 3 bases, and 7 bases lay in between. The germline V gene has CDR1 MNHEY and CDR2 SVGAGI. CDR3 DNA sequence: TGTGCCAGCAGTTCGGCCATCTACAATGAGCAGTTCTTC. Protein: CASSSAIYNEQFF.

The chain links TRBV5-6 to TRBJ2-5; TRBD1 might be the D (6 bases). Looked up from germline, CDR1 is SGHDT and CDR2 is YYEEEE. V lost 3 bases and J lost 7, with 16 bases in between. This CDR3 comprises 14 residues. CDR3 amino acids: CASSSSGAGRTQYF. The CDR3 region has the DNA TGTGCCAGCAGCTCCTCAGGGGCAGGGAGGACCCAGTACTTC.

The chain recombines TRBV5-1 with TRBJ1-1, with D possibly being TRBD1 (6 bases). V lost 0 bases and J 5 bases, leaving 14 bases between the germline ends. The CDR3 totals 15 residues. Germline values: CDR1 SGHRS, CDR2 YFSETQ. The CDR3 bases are TGCGCCAGCAGCTTGGAAGGAACAGGGAGGACTGAAGCTTTCTTT. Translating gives CASSLEGTGRTEAFF.

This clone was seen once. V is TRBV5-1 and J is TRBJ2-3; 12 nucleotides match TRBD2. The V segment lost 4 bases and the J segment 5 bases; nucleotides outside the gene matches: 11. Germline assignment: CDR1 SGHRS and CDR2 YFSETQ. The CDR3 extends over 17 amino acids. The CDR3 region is CASSTDVLGLAGDTQYF. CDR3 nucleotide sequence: TGCGCCAGCAGCACGGACGTATTGGGACTAGCGGGAGATACGCAGTATTTT.

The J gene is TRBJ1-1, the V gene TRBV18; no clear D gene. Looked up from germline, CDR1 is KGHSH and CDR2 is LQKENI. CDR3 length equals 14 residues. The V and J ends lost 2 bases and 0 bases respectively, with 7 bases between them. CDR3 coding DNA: TGTGCCAGCTCACCAAACGATGTGAACACTGAAGCTTTCTTT. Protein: CASSPNDVNTEAFF.

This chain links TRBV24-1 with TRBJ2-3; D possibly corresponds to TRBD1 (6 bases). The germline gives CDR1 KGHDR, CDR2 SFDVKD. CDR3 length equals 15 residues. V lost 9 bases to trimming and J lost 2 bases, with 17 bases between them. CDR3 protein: CATAGGQGNTDTQYF. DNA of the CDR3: TGTGCCACCGCCGGTGGGCAGGGGAACACAGATACGCAGTATTTT.

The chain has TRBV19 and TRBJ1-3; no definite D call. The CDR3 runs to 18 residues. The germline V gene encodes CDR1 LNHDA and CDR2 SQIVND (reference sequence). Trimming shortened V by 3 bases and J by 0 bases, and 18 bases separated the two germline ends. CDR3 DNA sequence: TGTGCCAGTAGTATTCGCTCCTTCCGGGAGAGCTCTGGAAACACCATATATTTT. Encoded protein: CASSIRSFRESSGNTIYF. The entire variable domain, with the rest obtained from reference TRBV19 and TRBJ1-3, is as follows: DGGITQSPKYLFRKEGQNVTLSCEQNLNHDAMYWYRQDPGQGLRLIYYSQIVNDFQKGDIAEGYSVSREKKESFPLTVTSAQKNPTAFYLCASSIRSFRESSGNTIYFGEGSWLTVV.

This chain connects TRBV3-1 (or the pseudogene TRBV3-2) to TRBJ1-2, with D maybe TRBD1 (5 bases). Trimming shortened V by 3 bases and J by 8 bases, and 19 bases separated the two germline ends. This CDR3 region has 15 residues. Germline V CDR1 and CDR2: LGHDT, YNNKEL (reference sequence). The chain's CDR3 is CASSHQGGESGGYTF. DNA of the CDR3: TGTGCCAGCAGCCACCAGGGTGGCGAAAGCGGGGGCTACACCTTC.

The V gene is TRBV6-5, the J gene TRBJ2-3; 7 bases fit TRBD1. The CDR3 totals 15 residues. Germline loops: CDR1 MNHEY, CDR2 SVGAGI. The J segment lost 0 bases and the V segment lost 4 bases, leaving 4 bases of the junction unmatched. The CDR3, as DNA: TGTGCCAGCAGTTTAGACAGGGCTAGCACAGATACGCAGTATTTT. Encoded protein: CASSLDRASTDTQYF.

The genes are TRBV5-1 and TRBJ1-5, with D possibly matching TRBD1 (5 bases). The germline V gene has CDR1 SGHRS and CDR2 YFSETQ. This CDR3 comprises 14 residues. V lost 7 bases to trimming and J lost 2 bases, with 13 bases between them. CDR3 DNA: TGCGCCAGCGACGGACCGGGACGCAATCAGCCCCAGCATTTT. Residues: CASDGPGRNQPQHF.

Written as DNA, the CDR3 is TGTGCCCAGCATACAAGGCGCCCCAGCTCTGGAAACACCATATATTTT. Encoded protein: CAQHTRRPSSGNTIYF. This chain joins TRBV14 and TRBJ1-3; D is ambiguous. The CDR3 loop spans 16 amino acids. The ends were cut back, 11 bases at V and 0 bases at J, with 20 bases in the middle. Germline V gene sequence: CDR1 SGHDN, CDR2 FVKESK. Full variable domain (remainder filled in from reference TRBV14 and TRBJ1-3): EAGVTQFPSHSVIEKGQTVTLRCDPISGHDNLYWYRRVMGKEIKFLLHFVKESKQDESGMPNNRFLAERTGGTYSTLKVQPAELEDSGVYFCAQHTRRPSSGNTIYFGEGSWLTVV.